The 26 T cell receptor beta chains below were found in one sample sequenced in a study of breast tumors, draining lymph nodes, adjacent tissues. Axillary draining lymph nodes of breast cancer patients supplied the node samples. TCRdb called the multiplex PCR reads again in MiXCR, with one record for every CDR3 protein. The table includes about 140,000 distinct CDR3 sequences, approximately 30% detected once. The sequenced material came from axillary lymph node tissue. These receptors all come from a female donor with breast cancer. Some clones in this sample may be carry-over from other donors' samples.

With regard to this clonotype: This sequence may be a read error, since a much larger clone differs from it by one base. The chain is built from TRBV27 and TRBJ2-1, with D possibly matching TRBD1 (6 bases). Germline CDR1 is MNHEY and CDR2 is SMNVEV (reference sequence). The CDR3 is 15 residues long. The CDR3 coding sequence is TGTGCCGGCAGGGGACGAGCTGGTTTCTACAATGAGCAGTTCTTC. Amino acids: CAGRGRAGFYNEQFF.

This clonotype has a count of ten or more. The chain couples TRBV11-3 to TRBJ2-5; D tentatively reads TRBD1 or TRBD2 (6 bases each). The CDR3 covers 14 residues. Trimming cost V 5 bases and J 5 bases, with 15 bases left between them. CDR1 and CDR2 from the germline V gene are SGHNT and YENEEA. CDR3 DNA sequence: TGTGCCAGCAGCCACAGAGGGGGGATGGAGACCCAGTACTTC. Translation gives CASSHRGGMETQYF.

About this clonotype itself: It is likely a read error, because the conserved phenylalanine at the end of the CDR3 is missing. The chain joins TRBV3-1 to TRBJ1-2; no clear D gene. The germline gives CDR1 LGHDT, CDR2 YNNKEL (reference sequence). The CDR3 spans 12 residues. Written as DNA, the CDR3 is TGCGCCAGCAGCCAGACTCACTATGGCTACACCTAC. Protein sequence: CASSQTHYGYTY.

This clonotype was detected many times. The chain uses TRBV3-1 and TRBJ1-6; 8 bases are shared with TRBD1. The V and J ends lost 3 bases and 8 bases, in that order; junction bases with no gene match: 3. CDR1 LGHDT and CDR2 YNNKEL come from the germline V gene (reference sequence). The CDR3 length is 14 residues. CDR3 DNA sequence: TGTGCCAGCAGCCAGGGACAGGCTTATTCACCCCTCCACTTT. This encodes CASSQGQAYSPLHF.

This clonotype was counted at least ten times. The chain is built from TRBV6-2 or TRBV6-3 and TRBJ1-4, with 7 bases matching TRBD1. V lost 2 bases, J lost 8 bases, and 2 bases stayed unmatched. The CDR3 loop spans 13 amino acids. From germline, CDR1 is MNHEY and CDR2 SVGEGT. The CDR3 nucleotides read TGTGCCAGCAGTTACGGGGACAGCGAAAAACTGTTTTTT. This sequence encodes CASSYGDSEKLFF.

In nucleotides, the CDR3 is TGTGCCAGCAGAACCACAGGGGTGGGCTACACCTTC. Amino acids: CASRTTGVGYTF. The V call is TRBV2, the J call TRBJ1-2; TRBD1 agrees at 7 bases. CDR3 length equals 12 residues. After removal of 6 bases from V and 8 bases from J, the junction contained 6 bases not matched to a gene. The germline CDR1 and CDR2 sequences are SNHLY and FYNNEI.

This clonotype was seen at least ten times. This rearrangement joins TRBV6-1 to TRBJ1-5; possible D gene TRBD1, 6 bases. Trimming pared 6 bases from V and 0 bases from J, leaving 12 bases between. The CDR3 extends over 15 amino acids. CDR1 and CDR2 (germline): MNHNS, SASEGT. CDR3 in DNA: TGTGCCAGCAGGACACAGGGCAATAGCAATCAGCCCCAGCATTTT. Translated: CASRTQGNSNQPQHF.

The chain employs TRBV4-3 and TRBJ2-1; TRBD2 might be the D (5 bases). CDR1 and CDR2 from the germline V gene are LGHNA and YSLEER. The V end was cut by 0 bases, the J end by 7 bases, with 19 bases between. The CDR3 length is 17 residues. CDR3 in DNA: TGCGCCAGCAGCCAAGAGGGGATCGGGGAAGCGTCAAATGAGCAGTTCTTC. Protein: CASSQEGIGEASNEQFF.

This clonotype was recorded at least ten times. The rearrangement uses TRBV12-3 or TRBV12-4 and TRBJ2-1; possible D gene TRBD2, 5 bases. V was clipped by 7 bases and J by 3 bases, with 22 bases between them. This CDR3 is 17 amino acids long. As DNA, the CDR3 is TGTGCCAGCACCCTATCCCTTTTTCTGGGGAGCTACAATGAGCAGTTCTTC. Its protein is CASTLSLFLGSYNEQFF.

This clonotype was detected ten times or more. The V and J genes are TRBV30 and TRBJ1-2; no clear D gene. The CDR3 extends over 14 amino acids. Germline CDR1 is GTSNPN and CDR2 is SVGIG (reference sequence). The germline V and J ends were trimmed by 1 base and 1 base, with 10 bases remaining between them. CDR3 sequence: CAWSGFASNYGYTF. In DNA, the CDR3 is TGTGCCTGGAGTGGGTTTGCCAGTAACTATGGCTACACCTTC. The full variable domain, with the rest looked up from reference TRBV30 and TRBJ1-2, is SQTIHQWPATLVQPVGSPLSLECTVEGTSNPNLYWYRQAAGRGLQLLFYSVGIGQISSEVPQNLSASRPQDRQFILSSKKLLLSDSGFYLCAWSGFASNYGYTFGSGTRLTVV.

With respect to this clonotype: This is likely a read error, given that the CDR3 carries no conserved phenylalanine or tryptophan at its end. The chain is built from TRBV7-3 and TRBJ1-2; 8 bases match TRBD1. The germline V gene has CDR1 SGHTA and CDR2 FQGTGA. The CDR3 runs 14 residues. The CDR3 DNA follows: TGTGCCTGCAGTCCGGGGCAGGGGGCTTATGGCTACACCCTC. This translates into CACSPGQGAYGYTL.

There are many counts of this clonotype. Possible read error: a much larger clone is one base away. The CDR3 carries no conserved terminal phenylalanine or tryptophan, so it likely arises from a read error. The chain uses TRBV7-8 and TRBJ2-5; D may be TRBD1 (5 bases). The germline V and J ends were trimmed by 5 bases and 0 bases, with 10 bases remaining between them. The CDR3 covers 14 residues. Looked up from germline, CDR1 is SGHVS and CDR2 is FQNEAQ. CDR3 coding DNA: TGTGCCAGCAGCCAGGACACCAACCAAGAGACCCAGTACCTC. Encoded protein: CASSQDTNQETQYL.

This clonotype was recorded at least ten times. The chain couples TRBV18 to TRBJ2-7; possibly TRBD1 for D (5 bases). V dropped 4 bases and J dropped 0 bases, with 10 bases sitting between them. There are 14 residues in the CDR3. Germline CDR1 reads KGHSH; CDR2 reads LQKENI. DNA of the CDR3: TGTGCCAGCTCACTGTTAGACAGCTCCTACGAGCAGTACTTC. Its protein product is CASSLLDSSYEQYF.

This clonotype has at least ten counts. The chain has TRBV7-2 and TRBJ2-3; the match to TRBD2 covers 7 bases. The CDR3 is 16 residues long. Germline V gene data show CDR1 as SGHTA and CDR2 as FQGNSA. V was pared by 5 bases and J by 0 bases, with 8 bases of the junction left unmatched. The CDR3 sequence: CASSLVSGHSTDTQYF. CDR3 coding DNA: TGTGCCAGCAGCCTGGTTAGCGGGCATAGCACAGATACGCAGTATTTT.

Worth noting for this clonotype: This sequence may be a read error, since a much larger clone differs from it by one base. This sequence joins TRBV27 and TRBJ1-2; 7 bases fit TRBD1. The V gene end was trimmed by 6 bases and the J gene end by 7 bases; junction bases not matched to a gene: 11. Germline V gene data show CDR1 as MNHEY and CDR2 as SMNVEV (reference sequence). The CDR3 runs to 14 residues. The CDR3 protein is CASSRTGSHCGYTF. The CDR3 DNA reads as TGTGCCAGCAGCCGGACAGGCTCCCACTGTGGCTACACCTTC.

Concerning this clonotype: The CDR3 ends on some other residue instead of the conserved phenylalanine or tryptophan, so this is likely a read error. Because the CDR3's place on the DNA is in doubt, the DNA is left out and the CDR3 is given as listed by TCRdb. V gene TRBV7-6 combines with J gene TRBJ2-2. Germline V gene lookup returns CDR1 SGHVS and CDR2 FNYEAQ. The CDR3 length is 12 residues, termini included. The CDR3 loop reads CAGRRPTGELYV.

This clonotype was counted many times. This clone may be a read error of a much larger clone one base away. The chain recombines TRBV20-1 with TRBJ2-3; D may match TRBD1 or TRBD2 (6 bases each). Germline CDR1 is DFQATT and CDR2 is SNEGSKA (reference sequence). This CDR3 is built from 12 residues. The CDR3 region has the DNA TGCAGTGCCCGAGAGGGGGGAGGTACGCCGTATTTT. Protein: CSAREGGGTPYF.

This clonotype was counted at least ten times. CDR3 nucleotide sequence: TGTGCCAGCAGCTCCTTAGCGGGGCAGTACGAGCAGTACGTC. This encodes CASSSLAGQYEQYV. The chain has TRBV7-8 and TRBJ2-7; TRBD2 aligns across 8 bases. Trimming removed 4 bases from V and 4 bases from J; junction bases left unmatched: 6. Germline V CDR1 and CDR2: SGHVS, FQNEAQ. This CDR3 has 14 amino acids.

This clonotype was recorded once. The V call is TRBV18, the J call TRBJ2-1; D unresolved. V lost 3 bases to trimming and J lost 6 bases, with 0 bases between them. Germline values: CDR1 KGHSH, CDR2 LQKENI. The CDR3 contains 10 residues. The CDR3 DNA reads TGTGCCAGCTCACCCAATGAGCAGTTCTTC. It codes for CASSPNEQFF.

This clonotype was found many times. The chain carries TRBV30 and TRBJ1-2, with D maybe TRBD1 (5 bases). V was pared by 3 bases and J by 3 bases, with 17 bases between. Germline CDR1 reads GTSNPN; CDR2 reads SVGIG (reference sequence). The CDR3 totals 15 residues. The CDR3 nucleotides are TGTGCCTGGAGAACTACCGGGGCCACCTACTATGGCTACACCTTC. This sequence encodes CAWRTTGATYYGYTF.

This clonotype came up many times. The rearrangement links TRBV7-9 to TRBJ2-1, with 7 bases that match TRBD1. The length of the CDR3 is 12 residues. Germline CDR1 SEHNR, CDR2 FQNEAQ (reference sequence). The trim removed 5 bases at V and 10 bases at J, leaving 5 bases unmatched. CDR3 nucleotides: TGTGCCAGCAGCAACCGGACAGGAGAGCAGTTCTTC. Its translation is CASSNRTGEQFF.

This clonotype was observed many times. A much larger clone sits a single nucleotide away, making a read error possible. The chain links TRBV7-2 to TRBJ2-5, with 7 positions matching TRBD2. Germline CDR1 SGHTA, CDR2 FQGNSA. This CDR3 contains 15 residues. CDR3 sequence (DNA): TGTGCCAGCAGCTTAGCGTCTAGCGGCCAAGAGACCCAGCACTTC. Residues: CASSLASSGQETQHF.

In this sample, this clonotype turned up many times. The rearrangement links TRBV7-8 to TRBJ2-3; tentatively, D is TRBD1 (6 bases). Germline V gives CDR1 SGHVS, CDR2 FQNEAQ. V was cut by 6 bases and J by 1 base, with 14 bases left in between. CDR3 length: 15 residues. The CDR3 reads CASRRNRDGTDTQYF. Written as DNA, the CDR3 is TGTGCCAGCAGACGCAACAGGGATGGCACAGATACGCAGTATTTT.

The chain employs TRBV12-3 or TRBV12-4 and TRBJ2-1, with a possible D match to TRBD1 (6 bases). The CDR3 loop spans 15 amino acids. Trimming removed 9 bases at V and 8 bases at J, with 23 bases between. CDR3 bases: TGTGCCAGTAGTATACAGAGGACAGTGTATGATGAGCAGTTCTTC. This gives the protein CASSIQRTVYDEQFF.

Regarding this clonotype: Because the CDR3's place on the DNA is in doubt, the DNA is left out and the CDR3 is given as listed by TCRdb. The gene calls are TRBV7-2 and TRBJ2-3; the D call in the table, TRBD1, was not verified against the DNA. Including both end residues, the CDR3 is 20 amino acids long. Germline-derived CDR1 and CDR2 are SGHTA and FQGNSA. CDR3 residues: CASSFYICSAGGGSPDTQYF.

This clonotype was found many times. The V and J genes are TRBV19 and TRBJ1-5; D gene ambiguous. The CDR3 totals 15 residues. The V and J ends lost 6 bases and 0 bases respectively, with 12 bases between them. Germline CDR1 and CDR2: LNHDA and SQIVND (reference sequence). The CDR3 loop is CASRSGQHSNQPQHF. DNA for the CDR3: TGTGCCAGTAGGTCCGGGCAGCATAGCAATCAGCCCCAGCATTTT.